Listed below are T cell receptor beta chains from one sample, sequenced in a study of blood T cell repertoires in COVID-19. Produced via immunoSEQ multiplex PCR; TCRdb's table is partial and in-frame only. Altogether some 380,000 clones are present, nearly 90% being singletons, with the ten largest covering roughly 2%. Sequences were obtained from PBMCs or T cells enriched from blood (not recorded which). The origin of the receptors is a woman in her 40s with acute COVID-19. Both conserved end residues are part of each CDR3. D genes are given only for firm matches. Only part of the rows carry a size: once, few, many, or a class if the clone is expanded.

-	TRBV5-1	TRBJ2-1	TRBD2	TGCGCCAGCCGATTGGGGACTAGCGGGGGCCAAGGGGAGCAGTTCTTC	CASRLGTSGGQGEQFF
-	TRBV28	TRBJ1-5	-	TGTGCCAGCAGATCCTCGCTAAGGGGCTACCGATCCAATCAGCCCCAGCATTTT	CASRSSLRGYRSNQPQHF
-	TRBV5-1	TRBJ1-2	-	TGCGCCAGCAGCTTGGCCTTGGGGGGTTTGTCGTATGGCTACACCTTC	CASSLALGGLSYGYTF
-	TRBV4-2	TRBJ2-7	-	TGTGCCAGCAGCCAAGAGGCATCCTCCGGTGGCTGGGCATCCGAGCAGTACTTC	CASSQEASSGGWASEQYF
-	TRBV19	TRBJ1-2	-	TGTGCCAGTAGTTCCCCAGGGGCAGCACGCTATGGCTACACCTTC	CASSSPGAARYGYTF
-	TRBV6-5	TRBJ2-6	-	TGTGCCACCAACGACTTGTACTCTGGGGCCAACGTCCTGACTTTC	CATNDLYSGANVLTF
-	TRBV5-8	TRBJ1-2	-	TGTGCCAGCAGCTTGGAGTCAGAATATAGCGGCTACACCTTC	CASSLESEYSGYTF
-	TRBV11-2	TRBJ2-5	TRBD1	TGTGCCAGCAGCTCCCCAGGGGGTAGGGAGTCCCAGTACTTC	CASSSPGGRESQYF
-	TRBV5-4	TRBJ2-2	TRBD2	TGTGCCAGCAGCCCCGGGACTAGCGGCACCGGGGAGCTGTTTTTT	CASSPGTSGTGELFF
-	TRBV24-1	TRBJ2-2	TRBD1	TGTGCCACCAGTGGCCCGGGACAGGGTGACACCGGGGAGCTGTTTTTT	CATSGPGQGDTGELFF
-	TRBV21-1	TRBJ1-2	-	TGTGCCAGAAGCCCGCCGACAGGGTGGAACTATGGCTACACCTTC	CARSPPTGWNYGYTF
-	TRBV27	TRBJ2-7	-	TGTGCCAGCAGTTCCGGGACATTCTACGAGCAGTACTTC	CASSSGTFYEQYF
-	TRBV3-1/TRBV3-2	TRBJ2-1	TRBD1	TGTGCCAGCAGCCAAGGGACAGGCCTCCCTAATGAGCAGTTCTTC	CASSQGTGLPNEQFF
-	TRBV5-6	TRBJ2-7	-	TGTGCCAGCAGCTTCGGGTCCATATACGAGCAGTACTTC	CASSFGSIYEQYF
-	TRBV30	TRBJ2-7	TRBD1	TGTGCCTGGGGGACAGAGGCCTACGAGCAGTACTTC	CAWGTEAYEQYF
-	TRBV4-2	TRBJ1-1	TRBD1	TGTGCCAGCAGCCACTGGGACAGGGCCGATGAGACTGAAGCTTTCTTT	CASSHWDRADETEAFF
-	TRBV27	TRBJ2-5	TRBD1	TGTGCCAGCAGTCCGGACAGGGTGGAGACCCAGTACTTC	CASSPDRVETQYF
-	TRBV5-1	TRBJ1-2	-	TGCGCCAGCAGCTTCGGGTCCCAGGGTGGCTACACCTTC	CASSFGSQGGYTF
-	TRBV12-3/TRBV12-4	TRBJ1-1	-	TGTGCCAGCATTGCTGACAGGAACACTGAAGCTTTCTTT	CASIADRNTEAFF
-	TRBV2	TRBJ1-2	-	TGTGCCAGCAACCCCTGGGAGGTCAGCTATGGCTACACCTTC	CASNPWEVSYGYTF
-	TRBV9	TRBJ1-2	TRBD1	TGTGCCAGCAGCTTAACGGGACAGGGTCGAGGCTACACCTTC	CASSLTGQGRGYTF
few	TRBV9	TRBJ1-4	-	TGTGCCAGCAGCGTTGGGGCAGGGCCGCTCTCTCGGGAAAAACTGTTTTTT	CASSVGAGPLSREKLFF
-	TRBV5-4	TRBJ1-3	TRBD1	TGTGCCAGCAGCTTGGCGCAGGGGGCACGTGGAAACACCATATATTTT	CASSLAQGARGNTIYF
-	TRBV7-9	TRBJ1-2	-	TGTGCCAGCAGCTTAGCGGCAGGGTTTCTTTATGGCTACACCTTC	CASSLAAGFLYGYTF
-	TRBV30	TRBJ1-6	-	TGTGCCTGGAGTGTATCAATCCCGAGCTCCTATAATTCACCCCTCCACTTT	CAWSVSIPSSYNSPLHF
-	TRBV7-9	TRBJ1-1	-	TGTGCCAGCAGCCATGAAAGGGGCACTGAAGCTTTCTTT	CASSHERGTEAFF
-	TRBV12-3/TRBV12-4	TRBJ1-1	-	TGTGCCAGCAGTTTTCTGAGGAACACTGAAGCTTTCTTT	CASSFLRNTEAFF
-	TRBV20-1	TRBJ1-5	-	TGCAGTGCTAGTCCCCGGACAGCCTATCAGCCCCAGCATTTT	CSASPRTAYQPQHF
-	TRBV29-1	TRBJ1-2	TRBD1	TGCAGCGGACTAACAGGGGTCGGCTACACCTTC	CSGLTGVGYTF